The rows below give T cell receptor beta chains drawn from one sample of a study of CD8 T cells in Susac syndrome. MiXCR, applied by TCRdb to the immunoSEQ multiplex PCR reads, yields one record per CDR3 protein. Among roughly 250,000 distinct CDR3 sequences listed, 90% to 96% were seen once. Source material: CD4+ T cells from PBMCs. These receptors were taken from a human donor with Susac syndrome. The CDR3 runs from the conserved cysteine through the conserved F or W. D genes are given only for firm matches. Expanded clones are given a class, and other clones once, few, many or no size at all.

v_call	d_call	cdr3_length	j_call	clone_size	cdr3_nt	cdr3_aa
TRBV9	TRBD1	18	TRBJ2-7	NA	TGTGCCAGCAGCTGGGCCATCGGTCGGAGGACAGGCGACCACGAGCAGTACTTC	CASSWAIGRRTGDHEQYF
TRBV5-4	TRBD2	16	TRBJ2-5	NA	TGTGCCAGCAGCCCTGTGGGGCCTAGCGGACGAGAGACCCAGTACTTC	CASSPVGPSGRETQYF
TRBV29-1	NA	14	TRBJ2-1	NA	TGCAGCGTTGGATCCACCTTACTAGTCAATGAGCAGTTCTTC	CSVGSTLLVNEQFF
TRBV30	NA	18	TRBJ2-3	NA	TGTGCCTGGAGCCCTGCGCGCGCATGGAGTGATCGCACAGATACGCAGTATTTT	CAWSPARAWSDRTDTQYF
TRBV5-1	TRBD1	15	TRBJ2-5	NA	TGCGCCAGCAGCTTGCTGGGACAGGAGCAAGAGACCCAGTACTTC	CASSLLGQEQETQYF
TRBV30	TRBD1	15	TRBJ2-3	NA	TGTGCCTGGAGCCTGGGACAGGGAGACACAGATACGCAGTATTTT	CAWSLGQGDTDTQYF
TRBV7-2	NA	13	TRBJ2-5	few	TGTGCCAGCAGCTTAAGCAACCAAGAGACCCAGTACTTC	CASSLSNQETQYF
TRBV11-2	NA	14	TRBJ2-7	NA	TGTGCCAGCAGCTTATTAGGGGATGCCTACGAGCAGTACTTC	CASSLLGDAYEQYF
TRBV30	TRBD2	15	TRBJ2-7	NA	TGTGCCTGGAGTGTACGATGGGAGGGAGGAGGGGAGCAGTACTTC	CAWSVRWEGGGEQYF
TRBV27	NA	13	TRBJ2-7	NA	TGTGCCAGCAGACCCTTTTGGCCCTACGAGCAGTACTTC	CASRPFWPYEQYF
TRBV30	TRBD1	15	TRBJ2-1	once	TGTGCCTGGAGGACCGGGACAGGGGGGTGGAATGAGCAGTTCTTC	CAWRTGTGGWNEQFF
TRBV19	NA	15	TRBJ1-2	NA	TGTGCCAGTAGTACCATCCTACAGACTAACTATGGCTACACCTTC	CASSTILQTNYGYTF
TRBV4-2	TRBD2	16	TRBJ2-1	NA	TGTGCCAGCAGCCACGGGGGGGCGAATTCCTACAATGAGCAGTTCTTC	CASSHGGANSYNEQFF
TRBV27	NA	12	TRBJ1-1	once	TGTGCCAGCTCTGCGGGGGGCACTGAAGCTTTCTTT	CASSAGGTEAFF
TRBV5-1	TRBD1	15	TRBJ2-1	NA	TGCGCCAGCAGCCAGGGACAGGGGGCGCGGAATGAGCAGTTCTTC	CASSQGQGARNEQFF
TRBV7-9	NA	12	TRBJ1-1	NA	TGTGCCGGGGTTAGGCAGAACACTGAAGCTTTCTTT	CAGVRQNTEAFF